This T cell receptor (beta chain) derives from a study of identical twins. One entry per CDR3 protein results from TCRdb running MiXCR on the 5' RACE reads. The top ten hold about 0.27% of the sample, which has some 1,600,000 distinct CDR3 sequences, about 31% seen once. This CDR3 region has 15 residues. Unmatched junction bases numbered 7, after V lost 7 bases and J lost 1 base. Germline V gene lookup returns CDR1 SQVTM and CDR2 ANQGSEA. Sequences were obtained from cord blood. The receptor comes from a newborn girl in good health. This chain joins TRBV29-1 and TRBJ1-1; 12 bases map to TRBD1. The CDR3 bases are TGCAGCGCGGGACAGGGGGCCGTAACGAACACTGAAGCTTTCTTT. The encoded protein is CSAGQGAVTNTEAFF. The entire variable domain, with the rest obtained from reference TRBV29-1 and TRBJ1-1, is as follows: SAVISQKPSRDICQRGTSLTIQCQVDSQVTMMFWYRQQPGQSLTLIATANQGSEATYESGFVIDKFPISRPNLTFSTLTVSNMSPEDSSIYLCSAGQGAVTNTEAFFGQGTRLTVV.